This entry concerns a single TCR beta chain. The target antigen is unknown. Investigators profiled TCR beta VDJ and CDR3 from genomic DNA template. One entry per CDR3 protein results from TCRdb running MiXCR on the reads. The sample lists 150,000 to 200,000 distinct CDR3 sequences; 45% to 50% were seen once. Trimming shortened V by 0 bases and J by 5 bases, and 6 bases separated the two germline ends. Per germline, CDR1 KGHDR and CDR2 SFDVKD. The CDR3 sequence is 13 residues long. The sample comes from a study of CD8+CD57+ T cells in acquired aplastic anemia. General study findings and limits: Patient and control CD8+ Simpson's diversity was not significantly different.

This chain connects TRBV24-1 to TRBJ1-2, with unresolved D. The source material was sorted CD4+, CD8+, or CD8+CD57+ T cells (not recorded which) from PBMCs. This receptor was taken from a human donor in good health. The CDR3 loop reads CATSDLHGYGYTF. CDR3 bases: TGTGCCACCAGTGATTTGCACGGGTATGGCTACACCTTC.